This record concerns one TCR beta chain sequence. What it binds is not known. The assay was immunoSEQ multiplex PCR, and TCRdb's table has in-frame clones only and misses some. The repertoire has more than 15,000 clones, more than 75% of them found once; the top ten carry roughly 9.8%. Repeated repertoire sampling spanned the course of chemoradiotherapy. CDR1 and CDR2 (germline): SGHRS, YFSETQ. This CDR3 comprises 13 residues. The junction had 2 bases not matched to a gene; V was cut back by 4 bases and J by 4 bases. This entry comes from a study of chemoradiotherapy in HPV16-positive cancers. Whole-study findings and limits: In HPV16-positive patients, HPV-responsive T-cell expansion tracked better recurrence-free survival. Non-HPV-specific T cells did not expand in tumors during treatment, whereas candidate HPV-specific clones and E7-related motifs did. Functional assays defining HPV-specific T cells used only a couple of HPV16-positive patients.

The rearrangement links TRBV5-1 to TRBJ1-5; the match to TRBD1 covers 7 bases. Collection took place from a patient who underwent chemoradiotherapy. The clonotype originates from a human donor with HPV-associated anogenital cancer. This CDR3 is CASSPGQNQPQHF. For the CDR3, the DNA is TGCGCCAGCAGCCCGGGACAGAATCAGCCCCAGCATTTT.